This T cell receptor beta chain was recorded in a study of blood T cell repertoires in COVID-19. The CDR3 extends over 15 amino acids. Per germline, CDR1 LNHNV and CDR2 YYDKDF (reference sequence). V dropped 3 bases and J dropped 0 bases, with 11 bases sitting between them. In the authors' workflow: Reference gene primer amplification yielded estimated nucleated cell counts. TCRdb keeps only in-frame clones here, not all; method: immunoSEQ multiplex PCR. The DNA gave D and trimming, while V, J and clone size come from that table. The sample lists 380,000 or so clones, roughly 80% occurring once. The origin of this receptor is a human donor with acute or convalescent COVID-19. The donor label of this sample is uncertain. Sequenced: peripheral blood. The chain carries TRBV15 and TRBJ1-1; perhaps TRBD1 as D (5 bases). The CDR3 spells CATSSEGVMNTEAFF. Written as DNA, the CDR3 is TGTGCCACCAGCAGTGAAGGGGTTATGAACACTGAAGCTTTCTTT.